The clone carrying this TCR beta chain was recorded a few times. Its target is unknown. This specimen comes from a study of T-cell reconstitution after alpha-beta-depleted transplantation in children. Study-level points and caveats: Several hundred expanded graft clones reportedly gave rise to the alpha-beta T cells present about two months after transplant. Diversity and T-cell counts at one year after transplant derived mostly from new T cells.

The authors prepared the TCRbeta library with unique molecular identifiers. TCRdb reanalysed the PCR reads using MiXCR and keeps one entry per CDR3 protein. The top ten hold just under 30% of the sample, which has a few hundred thousand distinct CDR3 sequences, around 15% seen once. This CDR3 is 17 amino acids long. Germline loops: CDR1 MGHDK, CDR2 SYGVNS. With 0 bases removed from V and 2 bases from J, the gap between germline ends came to 11 bases. The receptor was isolated from a boy under two years old who had a stem cell transplant for Wiskott-Aldrich syndrome, so the T cells may come from the graft donor. The V gene is TRBV25-1, the J gene TRBJ2-6, with D unresolved. The sample in question was PBMCs, mostly from graft donor cells, obtained 360 days after TCRalphabeta/CD19-depleted stem cell transplant. Here the CDR3 reads CASSEYSRITGANVLTF. CDR3 sequence (DNA): TGTGCCAGCAGTGAATATAGTAGGATCACTGGGGCCAACGTCCTGACTTTC.